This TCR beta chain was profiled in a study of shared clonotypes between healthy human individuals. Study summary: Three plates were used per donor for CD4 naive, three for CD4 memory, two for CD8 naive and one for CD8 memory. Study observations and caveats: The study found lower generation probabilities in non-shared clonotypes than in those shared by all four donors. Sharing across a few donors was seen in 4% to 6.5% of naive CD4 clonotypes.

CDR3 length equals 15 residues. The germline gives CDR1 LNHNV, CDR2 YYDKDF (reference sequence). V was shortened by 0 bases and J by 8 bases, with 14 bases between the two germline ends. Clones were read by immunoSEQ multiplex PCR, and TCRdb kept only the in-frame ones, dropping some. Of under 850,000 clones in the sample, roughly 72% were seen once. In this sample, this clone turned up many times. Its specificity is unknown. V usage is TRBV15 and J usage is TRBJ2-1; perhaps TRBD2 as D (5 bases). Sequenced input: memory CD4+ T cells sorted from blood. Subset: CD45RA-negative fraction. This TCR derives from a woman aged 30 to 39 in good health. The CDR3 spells CATSRDRLASDEQFF. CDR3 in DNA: TGTGCCACCAGCAGAGATCGGCTAGCTTCGGATGAGCAGTTCTTC.